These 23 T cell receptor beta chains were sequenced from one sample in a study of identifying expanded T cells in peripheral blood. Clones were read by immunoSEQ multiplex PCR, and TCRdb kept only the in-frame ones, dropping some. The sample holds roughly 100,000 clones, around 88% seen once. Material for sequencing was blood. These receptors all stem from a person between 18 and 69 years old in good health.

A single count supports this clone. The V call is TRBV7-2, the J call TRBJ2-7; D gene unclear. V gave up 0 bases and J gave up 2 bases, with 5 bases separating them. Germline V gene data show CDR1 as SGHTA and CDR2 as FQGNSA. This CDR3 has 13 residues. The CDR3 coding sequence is TGTGCCAGCAGCTTAGCAGCCACCTACGAGCAGTACTTC. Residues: CASSLAATYEQYF.

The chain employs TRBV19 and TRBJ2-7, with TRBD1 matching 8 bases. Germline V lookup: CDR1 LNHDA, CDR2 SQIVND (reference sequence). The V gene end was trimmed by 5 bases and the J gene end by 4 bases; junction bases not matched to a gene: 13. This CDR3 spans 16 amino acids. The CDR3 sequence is CASSSFTGGNRYEQYF. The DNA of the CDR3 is TGTGCCAGTAGTTCCTTTACAGGGGGTAATAGGTACGAGCAGTACTTC.

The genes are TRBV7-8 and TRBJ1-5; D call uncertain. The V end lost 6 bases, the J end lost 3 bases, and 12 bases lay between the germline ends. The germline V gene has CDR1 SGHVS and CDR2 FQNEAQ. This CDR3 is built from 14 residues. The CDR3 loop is CASRGPSVNQPQHF. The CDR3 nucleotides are TGTGCCAGCAGGGGTCCGAGTGTCAATCAGCCCCAGCATTTT.

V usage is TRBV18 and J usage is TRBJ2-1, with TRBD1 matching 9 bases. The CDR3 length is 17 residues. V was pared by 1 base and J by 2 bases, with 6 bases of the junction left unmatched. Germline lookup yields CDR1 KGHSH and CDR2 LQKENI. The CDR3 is CASSPRVRDRAYNEQFF. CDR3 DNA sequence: TGTGCCAGCTCACCACGCGTCCGGGACAGGGCCTACAATGAGCAGTTCTTC.

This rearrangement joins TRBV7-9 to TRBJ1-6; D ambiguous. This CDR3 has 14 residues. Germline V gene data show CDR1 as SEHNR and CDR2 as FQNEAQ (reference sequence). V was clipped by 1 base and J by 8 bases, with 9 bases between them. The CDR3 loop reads CASSLGYGDSPLHF. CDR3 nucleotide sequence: TGTGCCAGCAGCTTAGGATACGGAGATTCACCCCTCCACTTT.

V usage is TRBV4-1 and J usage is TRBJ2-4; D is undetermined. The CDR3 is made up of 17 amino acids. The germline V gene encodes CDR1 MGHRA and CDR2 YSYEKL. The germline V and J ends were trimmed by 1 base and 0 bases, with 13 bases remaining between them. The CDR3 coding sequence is TGCGCCAGCAGCCAAGTCGTAGGTAGTATAGCCAAAAACATTCAGTACTTC. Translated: CASSQVVGSIAKNIQYF.

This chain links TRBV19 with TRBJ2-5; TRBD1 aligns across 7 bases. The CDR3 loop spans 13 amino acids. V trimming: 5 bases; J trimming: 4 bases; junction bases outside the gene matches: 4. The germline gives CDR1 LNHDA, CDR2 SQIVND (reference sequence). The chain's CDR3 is CASSGQAGETQYF. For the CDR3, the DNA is TGTGCCAGTAGTGGACAGGCGGGAGAGACCCAGTACTTC.

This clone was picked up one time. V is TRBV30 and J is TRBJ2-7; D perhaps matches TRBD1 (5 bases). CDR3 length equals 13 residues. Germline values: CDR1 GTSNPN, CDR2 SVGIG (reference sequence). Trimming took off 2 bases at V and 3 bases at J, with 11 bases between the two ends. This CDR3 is CAWSRNRGYEQYF. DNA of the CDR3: TGTGCCTGGAGTAGGAATAGGGGCTACGAGCAGTACTTC.

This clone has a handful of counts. CDR3: CASRPYSNQPQHF. The DNA for the CDR3 is TGTGCCAGCAGACCTTATAGCAATCAGCCCCAGCATTTT. The rearrangement links TRBV16 to TRBJ1-5; no clear D. Germline CDR1 KGHSY, CDR2 FQNENV. The CDR3 has 13 residues. Trimming shortened V by 6 bases and J by 0 bases, and 6 bases separated the two germline ends.

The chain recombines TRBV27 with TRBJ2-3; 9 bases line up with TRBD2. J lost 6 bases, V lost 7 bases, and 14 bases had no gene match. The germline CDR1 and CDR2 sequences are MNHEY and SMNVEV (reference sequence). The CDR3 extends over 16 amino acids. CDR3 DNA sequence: TGTGCCAGCATCAACCCCAAGGCGGGGGGGATTGATACGCAGTATTTT. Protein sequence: CASINPKAGGIDTQYF.

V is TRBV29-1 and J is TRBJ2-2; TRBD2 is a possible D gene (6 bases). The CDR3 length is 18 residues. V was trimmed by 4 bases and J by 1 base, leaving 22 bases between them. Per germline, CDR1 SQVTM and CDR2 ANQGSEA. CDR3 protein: CSVAIGGSPSLNTGELFF. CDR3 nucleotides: TGCAGCGTTGCAATCGGGGGTTCTCCATCACTGAACACCGGGGAGCTGTTTTTT.

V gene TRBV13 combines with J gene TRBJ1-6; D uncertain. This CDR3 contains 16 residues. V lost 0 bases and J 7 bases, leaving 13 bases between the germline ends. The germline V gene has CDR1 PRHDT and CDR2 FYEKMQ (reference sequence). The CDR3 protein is CASSLGAAQENSPLHF. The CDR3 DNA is TGTGCCAGCAGCTTAGGGGCAGCCCAAGAAAATTCACCCCTCCACTTT. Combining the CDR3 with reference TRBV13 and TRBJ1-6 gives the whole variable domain AAGVIQSPRHLIKEKRETATLKCYPIPRHDTVYWYQQGPGQDPQFLISFYEKMQSDKGSIPDRFSAQQFSDYHSELNMSSLELGDSALYFCASSLGAAQENSPLHFGNGTRLTVT.

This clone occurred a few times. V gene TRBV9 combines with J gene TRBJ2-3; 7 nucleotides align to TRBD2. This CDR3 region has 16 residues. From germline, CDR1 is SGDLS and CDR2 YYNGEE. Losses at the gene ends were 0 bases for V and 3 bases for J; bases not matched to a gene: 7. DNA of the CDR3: TGTGCCAGCAGCGTAGAGGGCGGGGGTTTTACAGATACGCAGTATTTT. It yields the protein CASSVEGGGFTDTQYF.

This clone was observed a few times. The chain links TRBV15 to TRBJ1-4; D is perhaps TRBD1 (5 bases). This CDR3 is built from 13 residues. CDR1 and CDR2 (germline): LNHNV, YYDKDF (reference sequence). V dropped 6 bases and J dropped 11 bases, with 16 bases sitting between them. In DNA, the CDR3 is TGTGCCACCAGTCCTACCTTCGCAGGGAAACTGTTTTTT. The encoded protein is CATSPTFAGKLFF.

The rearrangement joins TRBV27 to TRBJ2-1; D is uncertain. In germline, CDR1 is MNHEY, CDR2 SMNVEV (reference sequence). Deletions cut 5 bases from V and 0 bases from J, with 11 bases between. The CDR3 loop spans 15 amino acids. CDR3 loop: CASSLTRSSYNEQFF. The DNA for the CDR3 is TGTGCCAGCAGTCTAACCCGGAGCTCCTACAATGAGCAGTTCTTC.

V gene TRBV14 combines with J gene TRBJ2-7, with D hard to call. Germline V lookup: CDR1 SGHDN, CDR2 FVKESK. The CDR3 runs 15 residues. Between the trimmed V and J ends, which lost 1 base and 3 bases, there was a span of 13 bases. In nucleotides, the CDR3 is TGTGCCAGCAGCCAAGGACTGGGCACCTACTACGAGCAGTACTTC. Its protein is CASSQGLGTYYEQYF.

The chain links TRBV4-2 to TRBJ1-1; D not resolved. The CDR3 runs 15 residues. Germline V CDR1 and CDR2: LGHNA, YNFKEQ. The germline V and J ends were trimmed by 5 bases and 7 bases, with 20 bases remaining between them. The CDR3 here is CASSAYFGVAREAFF. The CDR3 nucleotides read TGTGCCAGCAGCGCGTACTTTGGGGTTGCCCGTGAAGCTTTCTTT.

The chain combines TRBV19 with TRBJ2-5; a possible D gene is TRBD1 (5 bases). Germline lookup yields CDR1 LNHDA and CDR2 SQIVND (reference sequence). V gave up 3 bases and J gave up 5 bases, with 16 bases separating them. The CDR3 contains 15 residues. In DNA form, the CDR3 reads TGTGCCAGTAGTATTGGGCAGGGAAGATGGGAGACCCAGTACTTC. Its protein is CASSIGQGRWETQYF. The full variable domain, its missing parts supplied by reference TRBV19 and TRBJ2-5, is DGGITQSPKYLFRKEGQNVTLSCEQNLNHDAMYWYRQDPGQGLRLIYYSQIVNDFQKGDIAEGYSVSREKKESFPLTVTSAQKNPTAFYLCASSIGQGRWETQYFGPGTRLLVL.

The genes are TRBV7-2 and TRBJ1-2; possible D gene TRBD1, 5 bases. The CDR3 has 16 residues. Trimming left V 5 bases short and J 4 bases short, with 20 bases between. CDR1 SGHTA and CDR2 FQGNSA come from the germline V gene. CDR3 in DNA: TGTGCCAGCAGCGCCGCGCCATCCCAGGGACCCTATGGCTACACCTTC. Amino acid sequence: CASSAAPSQGPYGYTF.

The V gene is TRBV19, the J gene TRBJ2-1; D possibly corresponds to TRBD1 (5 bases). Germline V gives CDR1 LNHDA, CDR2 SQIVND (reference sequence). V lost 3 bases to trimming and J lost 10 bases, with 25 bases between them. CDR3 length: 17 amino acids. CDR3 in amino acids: CASSIITAQGRFGEQFF. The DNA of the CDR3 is TGTGCCAGTAGTATCATAACGGCCCAGGGTCGATTCGGCGAGCAGTTCTTC.

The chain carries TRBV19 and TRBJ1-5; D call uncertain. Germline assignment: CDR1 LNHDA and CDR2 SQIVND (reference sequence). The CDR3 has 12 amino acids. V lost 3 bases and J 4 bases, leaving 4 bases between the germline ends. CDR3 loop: CASSIGNQPQHF. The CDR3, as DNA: TGTGCCAGTAGTATCGGTAATCAGCCCCAGCATTTT.

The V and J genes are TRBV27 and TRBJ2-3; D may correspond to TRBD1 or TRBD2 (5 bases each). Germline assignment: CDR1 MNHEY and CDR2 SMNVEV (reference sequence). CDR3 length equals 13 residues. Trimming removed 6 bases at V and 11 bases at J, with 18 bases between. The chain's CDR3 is CASSLGPSTGQYF. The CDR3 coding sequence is TGTGCCAGCAGCCTGGGACCCTCTACGGGGCAGTATTTT.

For the CDR3, the DNA is TGTGCCAGCAGCCCTCCGTTTGTGGGGCGGGGGGGCCCAGATACGCAGTATTTT. Its protein product is CASSPPFVGRGGPDTQYF. This rearrangement joins TRBV13 to TRBJ2-3; 9 nucleotides agree with TRBD2. CDR3 length: 18 amino acids. Germline-derived CDR1 and CDR2 are PRHDT and FYEKMQ (reference sequence). Losses at the gene ends were 5 bases for V and 4 bases for J; bases not matched to a gene: 16.